This TCR beta chain was sequenced during a study of shared clonotypes between healthy human individuals. About the study: Each donor had three CD4 naive, three CD4 memory, two CD8 naive and one CD8 memory plate. Findings and limits, study-wide: Sequencing depth was predicted to influence how clonotypes are shared among donors.

With regard to this clone: Its target is not known.

This CDR3 comprises 13 residues. V was clipped by 7 bases and J by 5 bases; unmatched bases: 5. Germline loops: CDR1 SQVTM, CDR2 ANQGSEA. Measured with immunoSEQ multiplex PCR; TCRdb has only the in-frame clones, and not every one. Among around 650,000 clones listed, 95% to 97% were seen once. The naive CD8 fraction comprised CD45RO-negative cells positively selected for CCR7 and excluded terminally differentiated effector memory CD45RA+ cells. The sequencing sample was made of naive CD8+ T cells sorted from blood. The sequence was collected from a woman aged 25 to 39 in good health. The chain uses TRBV29-1 and TRBJ2-1; 10 positions agree with TRBD1. CDR3 residues: CSAPGQGHNEQFF. CDR3 nucleotides: TGCAGCGCGCCGGGACAGGGGCACAATGAGCAGTTCTTC.